What follows describes a single T cell receptor beta chain. This receptor's antigen is unknown. No quality values exist for individual bases; no much larger clone is one base distant. The sample is drawn from a study of T cells in Graves' hyperthyroidism and ophthalmopathy (dated by TCRdb to about 2019). With respect to the entire study: Peripheral blood was sampled at the time of initial diagnosis, prior to any treatment. A discovery cohort of about a hundred patients, roughly 43 with Graves' ophthalmopathy and about 58 with stable Graves' hyperthyroidism, was used to find distinguishing TCR V-J signatures. An independent validation cohort of under 20 hyperthyroidism patients and some 15 patients who later progressed to ophthalmopathy tested prospective prediction of ophthalmopathy. The 100 or so discovery patients were randomly split 7:3 into training and test sets. In addition, the study compared T-cell repertoires in thyroid tissue and in blood from about six Graves' hyperthyroidism patients. After sampling, hyperthyroidism patients received methimazole starting at 30 mg daily, and ophthalmopathy patients received high-dose intravenous methylprednisolone. According to the paper, TCR Vbeta CDR3 sequencing was carried out on some 130 peripheral blood samples, which came from 40 to 45 ophthalmopathy, approximately 78 hyperthyroidism and approximately 17 progressor patients. Beyond this particular receptor, the publication reports: No statistical method was used to set the sample size in advance, and investigators knew the group allocation. A 13 V-J signature model separated ophthalmopathy from stable hyperthyroidism, with roughly 88% sensitivity and 81% to 83% specificity in cross-validation and 80%/75% in testing. Most expanded thyroid clonotypes (frequency above 0.001) were also detected in blood, suggesting blood repertoires may reflect thyroid immune responses. During validation, the model predicted progression to ophthalmopathy a median of roughly 7.1 months ahead of onset, with approximately 70% sensitivity and about 72% specificity.

The germline V gene (reference sequence) specifies MNHEY as CDR1 and SMNVEV as CDR2. From the cysteine up to the phenylalanine, the CDR3 has a length of 12 residues. CDR3 DNA is the only sequence kept; it has 36 bases, read in frame from the first base. Relative to germline, V is missing 8 bases and J is missing 8 bases, with 8 bases of the junction outside any gene match. TCR beta CDR3 regions were amplified from RNA transcripts. For the first round of RT-PCR on the TCR CDR3, the HTBI primer set was used together with the Qiagen OneStep RT-PCR kit. The libraries were constructed in a second round of multiplex PCR and then size-selected and purified. The libraries were sequenced on an Illumina HiSeq2000 using paired-end 100 bp reads. The source study handled its data this way. SOAPnuke was used to process the raw data, throwing out any read that contained adapters or uncalled bases, had a mean Phred below 15, or lacked an exact constant-primer or identifier match. High-quality paired reads were merged using COPE v1.2.5, and each unique nucleotide sequence was defined as a clonotype. Clonotypes were aligned to IMGT TRBV, TRBD and TRBJ reference segments using MiTCR v1.1. Analysis was restricted to V-J combinations with a frequency above 0.0001, which covered roughly 99% of repertoires. The TCS score was defined as the ratio of F50 (clonal expansion) to E x V (chaos), calculated using BLOSUM62-based TCRdist between CDR3 peptides within each V-J. Welch's t-statistics and random forest reduced around 520 V-J features to 10 to 15, which were used in a naive Bayes classifier (R e1071). TCRdb passed the public sequencing reads through fastp at Q25 and MiXCR, retaining productive beta sequences. Every distinct CDR3 protein forms one entry, paired with its most common genes and DNA. The V and J calls come from TCRdb's annotation, not from the publication. This sample gives 300,000 to 400,000 distinct CDR3 sequences in total; about 14% of them show up just once. 9.5% to 12% of the sample is held by the ten biggest clonotypes.

Graves' hyperthyroidism was defined as stable when no progression to ophthalmopathy occurred over 18 months of follow-up. Hyperthyroidism patients were newly diagnosed, had a disease duration of under 2 months, and were aged 18 to 65 years. Exclusion was applied to patients with uncontrolled infections, other autoimmune diseases, pregnancy or lactation. Diagnoses were based on clinical symptoms, serum thyroxine and TRAb, thyroid ultrasound and orbital computed tomography. Ficoll-Paque density gradient centrifugation was used to isolate PBMCs from around 10 ml of fresh peripheral blood. Trizol reagent was used to extract total RNA, and RNA quality was then checked on an Agilent 2100 Bioanalyzer.

This receptor chain uses TRBV27 and TRBJ1-2; 7 junctional bases match TRBD1. Sequenced: blood. The clonotype originates from a woman aged 55-70 years with Graves' hyperthyroidism. The DNA sequence is as follows: TGTGCCAGCCGAGACCAGGGGGGCGGCTACACCTTC. Its protein is CASRDQGGGYTF.